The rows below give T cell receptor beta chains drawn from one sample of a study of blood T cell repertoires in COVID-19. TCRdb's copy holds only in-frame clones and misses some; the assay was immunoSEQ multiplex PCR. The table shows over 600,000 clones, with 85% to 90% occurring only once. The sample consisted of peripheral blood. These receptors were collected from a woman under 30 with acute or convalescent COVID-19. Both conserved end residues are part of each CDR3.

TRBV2,CASSEMGQASGGYTF
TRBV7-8,CASRSGGSGNTIYF
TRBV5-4,CASSSFRDRGNYEQYF
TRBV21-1,CASMGPSRNEQFF
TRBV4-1,CASSQAEGGYETQYF
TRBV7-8,CASSRAGAGSNYGYTF
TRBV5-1,CASSLFGLNTEAFF
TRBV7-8,CASSPGVADEQFF
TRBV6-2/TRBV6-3,CASSYRMTSGVTGELFF
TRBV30,CAWSGGGFTDTQYF
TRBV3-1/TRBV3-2,CASSRSKGGTEAFF
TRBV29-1,CSVGRQGSYEQYF
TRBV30,CAASRWNTEAFF
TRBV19,CASSPEQAALEAFF
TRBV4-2,CASSQGRASSGNTIYF
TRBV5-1,CASSLEGLTNEKLFF
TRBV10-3,CAIRPGQGNRNSPLHF
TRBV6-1,CASSEGGTGSYEQYF
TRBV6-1,CASSEESVAGELFF
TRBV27,CASSLGARHYNEQFF
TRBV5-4,CASSLDRGPEAFF
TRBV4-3,CASSQKQGVWYEQYF